This T cell receptor (beta chain) was observed in a study of cytomegalovirus exposure and HLA in healthy donors. Regarding the study as a whole: Confirmation was obtained in vitro that a few CMV-associated chains are specific for CMV antigens. Overall, roughly 170 TCR beta chains were annotated as cytomegalovirus-associated.

Comment on this clone: The antigen is undetermined.

The assay was immunoSEQ multiplex PCR, and TCRdb's table has in-frame clones only and misses some. The sample includes over 110,000 clones, 84% seen only once; the top ten take approximately 1.4%. The TCR was taken from a woman aged 30 to 39 in good health and CMV-seronegative. The specimen sequenced was PBMCs.

Written as DNA, the CDR3 is TGTGCCAGCAGCCCGGCGGCGACCTCCTACAATGAGCAGTTCTTC. It translates to CASSPAATSYNEQFF. This rearrangement joins TRBV7-9 to TRBJ2-1; D is uncertain. The CDR3 contains 15 residues. Trimming pared 5 bases from V and 0 bases from J, leaving 11 bases between. The germline CDR1 and CDR2 sequences are SEHNR and FQNEAQ (reference sequence). Combining the CDR3 with reference TRBV7-9 and TRBJ2-1 gives the whole variable domain DTGVSQNPRHKITKRGQNVTFRCDPISEHNRLYWYRQTLGQGPEFLTYFQNEAQLEKSRLLSDRFSAERPKGSFSTLEIQRTEQGDSAMYLCASSPAATSYNEQFFGPGTRLTVL.